This TCR beta chain was observed in a study of OX40 agonist ivuxolimab in advanced cancers. Study observations and caveats: There was clonal expansion of CD4+ and CD8+ blood T cells by week 6 at 0.1 to 3.0 mg/kg. Antigens targeted by the expanded peripheral T cells were not determined.

About this clone itself: Its matching antigen is unknown. A junction end diverges from the germline sequence, so it may reflect a read error.

Germline CDR1 and CDR2: DFQATT and SNEGSKA (reference sequence). This CDR3 is 9 amino acids long. Data came from immunoSEQ multiplex PCR; TCRdb stores just in-frame clones and leaves some out. This table holds 20,000 to 25,000 clones, around 89% found once. The source material was CD4+ or CD8+ T cells sorted from blood, sampled in a trial of the OX40 agonist ivuxolimab. This receptor was identified in an adult with an advanced solid tumor such as melanoma, head and neck, liver or kidney cancer. The V call is TRBV20-1, the J call TRBJ1-2; D gene unclear. CDR3 amino acids: CSANYGYTF. CDR3 in DNA: TGCAGTGCTAATTATGGCTACACCTTC.